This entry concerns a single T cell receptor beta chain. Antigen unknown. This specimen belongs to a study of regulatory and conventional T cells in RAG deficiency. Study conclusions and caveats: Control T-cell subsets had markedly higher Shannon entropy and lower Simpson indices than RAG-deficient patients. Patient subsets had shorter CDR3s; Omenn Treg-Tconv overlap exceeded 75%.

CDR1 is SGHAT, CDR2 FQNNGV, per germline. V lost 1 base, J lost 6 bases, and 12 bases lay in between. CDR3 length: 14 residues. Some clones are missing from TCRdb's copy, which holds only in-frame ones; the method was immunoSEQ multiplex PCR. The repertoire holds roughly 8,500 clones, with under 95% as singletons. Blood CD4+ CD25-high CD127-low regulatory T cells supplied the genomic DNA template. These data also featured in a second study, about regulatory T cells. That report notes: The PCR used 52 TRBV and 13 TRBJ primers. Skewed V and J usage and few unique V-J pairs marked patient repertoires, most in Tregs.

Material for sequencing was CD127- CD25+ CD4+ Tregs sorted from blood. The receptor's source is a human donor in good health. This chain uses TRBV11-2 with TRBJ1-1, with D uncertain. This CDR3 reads CASSLGWISAEAFF. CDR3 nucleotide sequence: TGTGCCAGCAGCTTAGGGTGGATTAGCGCTGAAGCTTTCTTT.